This T cell receptor (beta chain) was captured in a study of blood T cell repertoires in COVID-19. Study background: Specimens from acute and convalescent COVID-19 originated in the United States, Italy and Spain. From T cells, B-cell-depleted T cells, or PBMCs came the material, which was cDNA or gDNA.

Germline V gene lookup returns CDR1 KGHDR and CDR2 SFDVKD. This CDR3 has 14 amino acids. V was pared by 4 bases and J by 0 bases, with 6 bases between. In the original workflow: Estimation of nucleated cell counts relied on the amplification of reference gene primers. Profiling relied on immunoSEQ multiplex PCR, and the TCRdb table lists in-frame clones only, not all of them. V and J calls and clone size are copied from that table; D and trimming were computed from the DNA. The sample holds 120,000 to 150,000 clones; roughly four fifths are singletons and the top ten take roughly 8%. The source material was peripheral blood. This TCR was sampled from a human donor with acute or convalescent COVID-19. The donor label of this sample is uncertain. This sequence joins TRBV24-1 and TRBJ1-3; D gene ambiguous. CDR3 in DNA: TGTGCCACCAGTGACGCGCGCTCTGGAAACACCATATATTTT. This sequence encodes CATSDARSGNTIYF.